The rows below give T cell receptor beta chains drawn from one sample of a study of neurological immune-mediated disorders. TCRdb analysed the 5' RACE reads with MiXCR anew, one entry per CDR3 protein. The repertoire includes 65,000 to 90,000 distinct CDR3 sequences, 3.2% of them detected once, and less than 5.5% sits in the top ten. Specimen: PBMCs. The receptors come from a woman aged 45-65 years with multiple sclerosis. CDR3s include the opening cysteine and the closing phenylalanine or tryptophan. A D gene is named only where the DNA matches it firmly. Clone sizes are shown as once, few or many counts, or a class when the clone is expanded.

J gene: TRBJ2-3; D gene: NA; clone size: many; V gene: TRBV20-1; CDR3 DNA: TGCAGTGCGCCTAGCGTCACAGATACGCAGTATTTT; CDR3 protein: CSAPSVTDTQYF
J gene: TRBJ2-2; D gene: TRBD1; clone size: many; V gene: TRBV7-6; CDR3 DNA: TGTGCCAGCAGCTTGTGGACAGGGGGAGGGGAGCTGTTTTTT; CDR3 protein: CASSLWTGGGELFF
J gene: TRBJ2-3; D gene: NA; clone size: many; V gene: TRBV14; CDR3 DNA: TGTGCCAGCAGCCAACGGACGGGCGGAAATACGCAGTATTTT; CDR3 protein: CASSQRTGGNTQYF
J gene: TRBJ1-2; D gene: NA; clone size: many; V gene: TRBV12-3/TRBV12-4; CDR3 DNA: TGTGCCAGCAGTCCCCAGGCAGATAACTATGGCTACACCTTC; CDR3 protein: CASSPQADNYGYTF
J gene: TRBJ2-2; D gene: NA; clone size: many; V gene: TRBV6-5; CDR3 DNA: TGTGCCAGCAGTCCGATCGTGGGGGCCACCGGGGAGCTGTTTTTT; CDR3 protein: CASSPIVGATGELFF
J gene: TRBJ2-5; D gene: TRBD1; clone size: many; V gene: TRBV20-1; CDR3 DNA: TGCAGTGCTCTCTACAGGGGGCGGGAGACCCAGTACTTC; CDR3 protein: CSALYRGRETQYF
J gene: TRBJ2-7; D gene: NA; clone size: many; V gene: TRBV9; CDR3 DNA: TGTGCCAGCAGCGTAGAGGGCAGACCTTCCTACGAGCAGTACTTC; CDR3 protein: CASSVEGRPSYEQYF
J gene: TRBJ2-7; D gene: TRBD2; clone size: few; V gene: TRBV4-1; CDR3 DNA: TGCGCCAGCAGCCGGGGAGGCGGGACTAGCGGGAGGGCCCTCATCTACGAGCAGTACTTC; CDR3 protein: CASSRGGGTSGRALIYEQYF
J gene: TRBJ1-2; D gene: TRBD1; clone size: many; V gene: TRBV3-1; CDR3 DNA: TGTGCCAGCAGCCTAACAGGGGTCGATGGCTACACCTTC; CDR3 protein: CASSLTGVDGYTF
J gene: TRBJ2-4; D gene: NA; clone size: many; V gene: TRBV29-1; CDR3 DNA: TGCAGCGTCACCTGGACTACTTTAGCCAAAAACATTCAGTACTTC; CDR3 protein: CSVTWTTLAKNIQYF
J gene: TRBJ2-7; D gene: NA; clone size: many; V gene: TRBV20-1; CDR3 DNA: TGCAGTGCTAGCAGCACCTACGAGCAGTACTTC; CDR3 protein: CSASSTYEQYF
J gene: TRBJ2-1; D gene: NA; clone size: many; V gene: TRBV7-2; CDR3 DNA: TGTGCCAGCAGCCCCGGACAGTACAATGAGCAGTTCTTC; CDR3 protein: CASSPGQYNEQFF
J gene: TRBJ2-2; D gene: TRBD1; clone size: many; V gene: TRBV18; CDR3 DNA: TGTGCCAGCTCACTTCAACAGGGGATTGGGAACACCGGGGAGCTGTTTTTT; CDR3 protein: CASSLQQGIGNTGELFF
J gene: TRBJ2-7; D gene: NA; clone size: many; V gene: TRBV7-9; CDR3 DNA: TGTGCCAGCAGCTTAGCCCCCTACGAGCAGTACTTC; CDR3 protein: CASSLAPYEQYF
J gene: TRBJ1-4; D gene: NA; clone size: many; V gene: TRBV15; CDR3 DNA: TGTGCCACCAGCAGAGATCCCGGGAATGAAAAACTGTTTTTT; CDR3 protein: CATSRDPGNEKLFF
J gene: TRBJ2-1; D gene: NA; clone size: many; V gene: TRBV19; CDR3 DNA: TGTGCCAGTAGTCCCCGACTAGAAGGAGGTGCGGTTCGGTACAATGAGCAGTTCTTC; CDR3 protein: CASSPRLEGGAVRYNEQFF
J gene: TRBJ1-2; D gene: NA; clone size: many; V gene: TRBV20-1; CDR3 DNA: TGCAGTGTCGGATCTAACTATGGCTACACCTTC; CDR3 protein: CSVGSNYGYTF
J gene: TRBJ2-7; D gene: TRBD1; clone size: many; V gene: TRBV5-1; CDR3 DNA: TGCGCCAGCAGCTTTCAGGGGGTCTCCTACGAGCAGTACTTC; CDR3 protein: CASSFQGVSYEQYF
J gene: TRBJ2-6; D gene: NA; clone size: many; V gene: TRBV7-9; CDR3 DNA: TGTGCCAGCAGCCCAACCGGGACCCCCGAACCTGGGGCCAACGTCCTGACTTTC; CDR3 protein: CASSPTGTPEPGANVLTF
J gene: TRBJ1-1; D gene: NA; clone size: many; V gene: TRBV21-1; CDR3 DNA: TGTGCCAGCAGCAAAGGCCCGGACAGTAAGAACACTGAAGCTTTCTTT; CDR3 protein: CASSKGPDSKNTEAFF
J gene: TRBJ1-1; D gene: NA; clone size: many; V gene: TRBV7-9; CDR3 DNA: TGTGCCAGCAGCTTAGGGGCAGAGAGGAACACTGAAGCTTTCTTT; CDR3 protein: CASSLGAERNTEAFF
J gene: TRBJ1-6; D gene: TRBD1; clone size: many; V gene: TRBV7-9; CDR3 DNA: TGTGCCAGCAGCTCGAAGACAGGGGGTATTTCACCCCTCCACTTT; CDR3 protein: CASSSKTGGISPLHF
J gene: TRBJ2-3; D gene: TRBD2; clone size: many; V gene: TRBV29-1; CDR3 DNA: TGCAGCGGGGGGAGGGCCGGCACAGATACGCAGTATTTT; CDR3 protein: CSGGRAGTDTQYF
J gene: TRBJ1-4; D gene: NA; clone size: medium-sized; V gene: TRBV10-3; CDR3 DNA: TGTGCCATCAGTGAGACAGTTAATGAAAAACTGTTTTTT; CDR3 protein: CAISETVNEKLFF
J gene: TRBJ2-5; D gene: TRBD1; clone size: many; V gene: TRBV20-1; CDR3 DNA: TGCAGTGCGAAGAGGGGGCAGCAAGAGACCCAGTACTTC; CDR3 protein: CSAKRGQQETQYF
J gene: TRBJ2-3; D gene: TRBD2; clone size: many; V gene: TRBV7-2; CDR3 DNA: TGTGCCAGCAGCTCCGGGGCGGGGGGATACACAGATACGCAGTATTTT; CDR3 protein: CASSSGAGGYTDTQYF